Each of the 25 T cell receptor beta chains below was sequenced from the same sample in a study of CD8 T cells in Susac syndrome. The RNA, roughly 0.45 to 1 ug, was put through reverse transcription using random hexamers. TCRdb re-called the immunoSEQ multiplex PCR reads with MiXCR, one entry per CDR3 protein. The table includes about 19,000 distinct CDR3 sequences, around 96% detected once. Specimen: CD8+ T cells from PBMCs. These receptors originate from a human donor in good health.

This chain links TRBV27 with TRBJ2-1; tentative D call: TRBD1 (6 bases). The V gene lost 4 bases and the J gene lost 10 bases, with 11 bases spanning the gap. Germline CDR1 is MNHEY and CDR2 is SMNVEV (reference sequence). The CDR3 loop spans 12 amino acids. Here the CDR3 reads CASSSTGPEQFF. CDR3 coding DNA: TGTGCCAGCAGTTCCACAGGGCCCGAGCAGTTCTTC.

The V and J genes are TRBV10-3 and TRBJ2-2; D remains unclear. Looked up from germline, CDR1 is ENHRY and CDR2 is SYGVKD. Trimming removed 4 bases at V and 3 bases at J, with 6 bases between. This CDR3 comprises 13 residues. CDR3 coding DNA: TGTGCCATCAGTGTGTCAGACACCGGGGAGCTGTTTTTT. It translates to CAISVSDTGELFF.

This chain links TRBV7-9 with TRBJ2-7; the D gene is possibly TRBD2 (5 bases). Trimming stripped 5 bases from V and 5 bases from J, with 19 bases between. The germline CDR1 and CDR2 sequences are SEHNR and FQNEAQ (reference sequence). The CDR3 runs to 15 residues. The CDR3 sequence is CASSPKLGYGDEQYF. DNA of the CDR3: TGTGCCAGCAGCCCAAAGTTGGGGTACGGGGACGAGCAGTACTTC.

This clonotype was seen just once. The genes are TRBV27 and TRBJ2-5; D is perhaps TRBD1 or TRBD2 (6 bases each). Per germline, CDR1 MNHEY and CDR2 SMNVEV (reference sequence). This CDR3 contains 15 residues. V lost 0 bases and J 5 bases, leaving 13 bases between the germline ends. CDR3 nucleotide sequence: TGTGCCAGCAGTTTATCGGGGGGCTGGGTGGAGACCCAGTACTTC. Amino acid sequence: CASSLSGGWVETQYF.

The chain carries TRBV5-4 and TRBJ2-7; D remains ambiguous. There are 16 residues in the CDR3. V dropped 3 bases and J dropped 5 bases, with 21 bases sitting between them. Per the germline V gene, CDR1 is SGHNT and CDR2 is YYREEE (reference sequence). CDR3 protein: CASSSDPGSQANEQYF. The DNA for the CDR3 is TGTGCCAGCAGCTCGGACCCCGGGTCGCAGGCGAACGAGCAGTACTTC. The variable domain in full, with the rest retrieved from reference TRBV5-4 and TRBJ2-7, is ETGVTQSPTHLIKTRGQQVTLRCSSQSGHNTVSWYQQALGQGPQFIFQYYREEENGRGNFPPRFSGLQFPNYSSELNVNALELDDSALYLCASSSDPGSQANEQYFGPGTRLTVT.

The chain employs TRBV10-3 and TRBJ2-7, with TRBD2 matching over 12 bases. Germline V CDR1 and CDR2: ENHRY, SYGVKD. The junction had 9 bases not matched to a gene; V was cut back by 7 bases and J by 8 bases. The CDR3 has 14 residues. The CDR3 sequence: CAITLLAGGGKQYV. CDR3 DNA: TGTGCCATCACCCTACTAGCGGGAGGTGGAAAGCAGTACGTC.

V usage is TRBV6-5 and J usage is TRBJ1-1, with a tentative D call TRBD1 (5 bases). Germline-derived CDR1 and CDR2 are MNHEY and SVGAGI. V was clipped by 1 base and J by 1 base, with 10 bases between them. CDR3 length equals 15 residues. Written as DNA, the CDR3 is TGTGCCAGCAGTTACTTCAGGGAAAGGAACACTGAAGCTTTCTTT. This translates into CASSYFRERNTEAFF.

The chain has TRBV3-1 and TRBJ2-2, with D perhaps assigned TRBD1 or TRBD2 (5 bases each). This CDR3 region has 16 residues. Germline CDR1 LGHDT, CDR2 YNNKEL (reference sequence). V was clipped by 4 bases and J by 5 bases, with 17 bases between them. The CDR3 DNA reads TGTGCCAGCAGCCCAACGTTCCCCGGGGCTACCGGGGAGCTGTTTTTT. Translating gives CASSPTFPGATGELFF.

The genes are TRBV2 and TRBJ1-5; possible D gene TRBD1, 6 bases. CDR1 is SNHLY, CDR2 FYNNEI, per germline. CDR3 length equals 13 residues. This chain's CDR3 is CALRGGHNQPQHF. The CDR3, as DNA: TGTGCGCTGCGTGGGGGGCACAATCAGCCCCAGCATTTT.

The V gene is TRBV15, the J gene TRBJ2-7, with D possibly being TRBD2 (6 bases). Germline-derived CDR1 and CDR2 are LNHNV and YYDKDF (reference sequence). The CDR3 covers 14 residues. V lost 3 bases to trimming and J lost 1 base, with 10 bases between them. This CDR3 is CATSRGLESYEQYF. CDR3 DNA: TGTGCCACCAGCAGGGGACTTGAATCCTACGAGCAGTACTTC.

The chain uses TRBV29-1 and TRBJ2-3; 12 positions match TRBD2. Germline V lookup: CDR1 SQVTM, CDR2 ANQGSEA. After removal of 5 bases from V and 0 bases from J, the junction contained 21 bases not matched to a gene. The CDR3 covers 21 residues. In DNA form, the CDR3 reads TGCAGCGTTTGGACAGGACGACTAGCGGGAGTCCTCCTTGCCAGCACAGATACGCAGTATTTT. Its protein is CSVWTGRLAGVLLASTDTQYF.

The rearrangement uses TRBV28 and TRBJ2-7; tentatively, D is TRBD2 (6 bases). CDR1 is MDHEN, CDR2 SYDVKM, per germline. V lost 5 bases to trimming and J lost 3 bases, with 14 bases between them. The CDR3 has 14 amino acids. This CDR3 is CASSPPGTDYEQYF. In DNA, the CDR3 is TGTGCCAGCAGTCCACCCGGGACTGACTACGAGCAGTACTTC.

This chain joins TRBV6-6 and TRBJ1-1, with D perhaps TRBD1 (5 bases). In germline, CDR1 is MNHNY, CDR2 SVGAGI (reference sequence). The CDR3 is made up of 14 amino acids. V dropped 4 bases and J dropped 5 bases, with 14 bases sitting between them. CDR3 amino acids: CASSLMRGGTEAFF. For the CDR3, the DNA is TGTGCCAGCAGTTTAATGAGGGGAGGGACTGAAGCTTTCTTT.

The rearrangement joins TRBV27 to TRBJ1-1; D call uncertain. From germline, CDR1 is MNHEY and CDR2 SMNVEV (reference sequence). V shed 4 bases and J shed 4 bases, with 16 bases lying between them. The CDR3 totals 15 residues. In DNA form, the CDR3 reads TGTGCCAGCAGTTATAGTATAGGTGGGTCCACTGAAGCTTTCTTT. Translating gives CASSYSIGGSTEAFF.

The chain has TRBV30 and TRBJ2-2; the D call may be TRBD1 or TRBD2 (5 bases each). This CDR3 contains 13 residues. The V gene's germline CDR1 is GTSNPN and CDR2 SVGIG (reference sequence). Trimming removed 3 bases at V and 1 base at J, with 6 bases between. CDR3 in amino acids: CAWRGENTGELFF. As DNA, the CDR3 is TGTGCCTGGAGGGGGGAGAACACCGGGGAGCTGTTTTTT.

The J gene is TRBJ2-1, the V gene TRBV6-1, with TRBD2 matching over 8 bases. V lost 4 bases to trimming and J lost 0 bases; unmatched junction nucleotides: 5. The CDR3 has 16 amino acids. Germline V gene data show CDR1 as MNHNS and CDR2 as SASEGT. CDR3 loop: CASSALSGSSYNEQFF. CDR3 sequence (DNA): TGTGCCAGCAGTGCCCTAAGCGGGAGCTCCTACAATGAGCAGTTCTTC.

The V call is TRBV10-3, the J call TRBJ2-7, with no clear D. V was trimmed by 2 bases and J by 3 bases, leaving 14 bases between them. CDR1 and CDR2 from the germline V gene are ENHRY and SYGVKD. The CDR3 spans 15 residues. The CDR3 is CAISELALMGYEQYF. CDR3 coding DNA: TGTGCCATCAGTGAGCTCGCTCTAATGGGCTACGAGCAGTACTTC.

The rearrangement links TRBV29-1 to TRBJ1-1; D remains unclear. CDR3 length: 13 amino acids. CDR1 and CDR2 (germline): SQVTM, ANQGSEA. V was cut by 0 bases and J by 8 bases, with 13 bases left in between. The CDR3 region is CSVEDLRALEAFF. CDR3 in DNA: TGCAGCGTTGAAGATCTTCGGGCCCTAGAAGCTTTCTTT.

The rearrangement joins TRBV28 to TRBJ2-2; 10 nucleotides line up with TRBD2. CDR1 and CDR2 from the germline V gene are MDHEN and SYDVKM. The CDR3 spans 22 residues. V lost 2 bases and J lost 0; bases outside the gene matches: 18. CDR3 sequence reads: CASSLRTGLAARRDSNTGELFF. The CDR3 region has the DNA TGTGCCAGCAGTTTAAGAACAGGACTAGCGGCCCGGAGGGACTCGAACACCGGGGAGCTGTTTTTT.

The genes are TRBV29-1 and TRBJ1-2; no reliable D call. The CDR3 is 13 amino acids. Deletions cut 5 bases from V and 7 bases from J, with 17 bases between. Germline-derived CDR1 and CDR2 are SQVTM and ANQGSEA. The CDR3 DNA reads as TGCAGCGTTTATCTATTAGGCCTAGGTGGCTACACCTTC. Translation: CSVYLLGLGGYTF. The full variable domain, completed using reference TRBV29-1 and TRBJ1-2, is SAVISQKPSRDICQRGTSLTIQCQVDSQVTMMFWYRQQPGQSLTLIATANQGSEATYESGFVIDKFPISRPNLTFSTLTVSNMSPEDSSIYLCSVYLLGLGGYTFGSGTRLTVV.

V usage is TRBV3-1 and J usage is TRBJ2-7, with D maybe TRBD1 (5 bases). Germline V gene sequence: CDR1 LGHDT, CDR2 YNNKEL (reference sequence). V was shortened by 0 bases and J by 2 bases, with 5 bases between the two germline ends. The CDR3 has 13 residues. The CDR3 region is CASSQEGPYEQYF. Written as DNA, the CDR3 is TGTGCCAGCAGCCAAGAGGGGCCCTACGAGCAGTACTTC.

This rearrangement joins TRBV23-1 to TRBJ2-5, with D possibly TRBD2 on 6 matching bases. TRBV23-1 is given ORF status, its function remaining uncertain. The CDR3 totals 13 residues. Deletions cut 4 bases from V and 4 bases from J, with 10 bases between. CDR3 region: CASSRCGAETQYF. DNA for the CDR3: TGCGCCAGCAGTCGTTGCGGGGCAGAGACCCAGTACTTC.

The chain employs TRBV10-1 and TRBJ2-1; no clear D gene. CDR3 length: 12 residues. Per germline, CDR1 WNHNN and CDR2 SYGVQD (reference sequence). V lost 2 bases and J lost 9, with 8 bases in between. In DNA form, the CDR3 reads TGCGCCAGCAGTGAGGGGAATGGTGAGCAGTTCTTC. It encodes CASSEGNGEQFF.

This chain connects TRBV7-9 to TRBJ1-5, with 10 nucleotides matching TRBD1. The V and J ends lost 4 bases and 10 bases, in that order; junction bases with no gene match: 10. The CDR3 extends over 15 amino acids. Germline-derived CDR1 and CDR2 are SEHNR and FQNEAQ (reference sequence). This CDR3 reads CASSSLRDRGQPQHF. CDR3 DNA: TGTGCCAGCAGCTCGCTCCGGGACAGGGGCCAACCCCAGCATTTT. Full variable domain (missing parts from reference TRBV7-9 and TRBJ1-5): DTGVSQNPRHKITKRGQNVTFRCDPISEHNRLYWYRQTLGQGPEFLTYFQNEAQLEKSRLLSDRFSAERPKGSFSTLEIQRTEQGDSAMYLCASSSLRDRGQPQHFGDGTRLSIL.

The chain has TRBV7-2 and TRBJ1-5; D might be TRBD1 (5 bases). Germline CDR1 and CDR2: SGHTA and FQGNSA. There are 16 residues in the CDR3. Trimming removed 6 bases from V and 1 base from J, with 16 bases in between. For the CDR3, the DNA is TGTGCCAGCAGTTACGTACGCGGGACGAGCAATCAGCCCCAGCATTTT. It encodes CASSYVRGTSNQPQHF.